Listed below are T cell receptor beta chains from one sample, sequenced in a study of blood T cell repertoires in COVID-19. Method: immunoSEQ multiplex PCR; TCRdb's copy keeps in-frame clones and lacks some. Of over 85,000 clones listed, around nine tenths are singletons. The sequencing sample was made of peripheral blood. These receptors were taken from a woman in her 70s with acute or convalescent COVID-19. Both conserved end residues are part of each CDR3. The order of the fields is CDR3 length, D gene, clone size, V gene, J gene, CDR3 DNA, CDR3 protein. A D gene is named only where the DNA matches it firmly. A clone size is listed for some rows: how often the clone was seen (once, few, many), or a class if it is expanded.

16	-	-	TRBV18	TRBJ2-6	TGTGCCAGCTCACCAGGAAGGAGCTCTGGGGCCAACGTCCTGACTTTC	CASSPGRSSGANVLTF
11	-	-	TRBV10-1	TRBJ1-1	TGCGCCAGCAGCAGGGGCACTGAAGCTTTCTTT	CASSRGTEAFF
15	TRBD2	-	TRBV24-1	TRBJ2-5	TGTGCCACCAGTGCACAGACGGGAGGAGGGGAGACCCAGTACTTC	CATSAQTGGGETQYF
15	TRBD1	-	TRBV18	TRBJ1-4	TGTGCCAGCTCATTCGGGACAGGGGTCCTTGAAAAACTGTTTTTT	CASSFGTGVLEKLFF
17	-	-	TRBV7-8	TRBJ2-7	TGTGCCAGCAGCAAAGGGCGGCGGCAGGGTTCCTACTACGAGCAGTACTTC	CASSKGRRQGSYYEQYF
17	TRBD2	-	TRBV4-1	TRBJ2-1	TGCGCCAGCAGCCAAGAGACGGGAGGGCCCCATCAGTCCGAGCAGTTCTTC	CASSQETGGPHQSEQFF
15	TRBD1	-	TRBV24-1	TRBJ1-2	TGTGCCACCAGTGAGGGGACAGGGGTTGTGGATGGCTACACCTTC	CATSEGTGVVDGYTF
19	TRBD2	-	TRBV28	TRBJ2-4	TGTGCCAGCAGTTTGGGGGGACTAGCGGGAGCATTAGCCAAAAACATTCAGTACTTC	CASSLGGLAGALAKNIQYF
13	-	-	TRBV19	TRBJ2-3	TGTGCCAGTAGCTCCCGACAAACAGATACGCAGTATTTT	CASSSRQTDTQYF
18	-	-	TRBV19	TRBJ2-7	TGTGCCAGTAGTATAGGTTCGGATGGGTGGGCAAGTCCTACGGTGCAGTACTTC	CASSIGSDGWASPTVQYF
15	TRBD1	-	TRBV3-1/TRBV3-2	TRBJ1-1	TGTGCCAGCAGCCACGGGGACAGGGTGAACGCTGAAGCTTTCTTT	CASSHGDRVNAEAFF
18	TRBD2	-	TRBV2	TRBJ2-3	TGTGCCAGCATCAAGAGCATTAGCGGGGGGCTTAGCACAGATACGCAGTATTTT	CASIKSISGGLSTDTQYF
13	-	-	TRBV5-1	TRBJ2-7	TGCGCCAGCAGATCCCAGGGTTCCGGGGAGCAGTACTTC	CASRSQGSGEQYF
18	-	-	TRBV6-6	TRBJ2-3	TGTGCCAGCAGTCCCCGGTTGAGTCTTGGAGGCGGCACAGATACGCAGTATTTT	CASSPRLSLGGGTDTQYF
15	TRBD1	once	TRBV2	TRBJ1-5	TGTGCCAGCAGACAAGGGACAGGGGTTGGTCAGCCCCAGCATTTT	CASRQGTGVGQPQHF
15	-	-	TRBV19	TRBJ1-2	TGTGCCAGTAGTATATGGGGCGACGGAGCCTATGGCTACACCTTC	CASSIWGDGAYGYTF
14	-	-	TRBV6-5	TRBJ2-3	TGTGCCAGCAGTATGACAGGATACACGGATACGCAGTATTTT	CASSMTGYTDTQYF
15	TRBD1	once	TRBV11-2	TRBJ1-4	TGTGCCAGCAGCCTAGGGACAGCGAATAATGAAAAACTGTTTTTT	CASSLGTANNEKLFF
13	TRBD1	few	TRBV6-5	TRBJ1-1	TGTGCCAGTGTAAGACAGGGGAACACTGAAGCTTTCTTT	CASVRQGNTEAFF
19	TRBD1	-	TRBV7-3	TRBJ1-2	TGTGCCAGCACCCAGGGCACCATGCGAGGAACAGGGGGTCCTAATGGCTACACCTTC	CASTQGTMRGTGGPNGYTF
12	-	-	TRBV12-3/TRBV12-4	TRBJ2-7	TGTGCCAGCAGCCAGACAGACTACGAGCAGTACTTC	CASSQTDYEQYF
17	-	-	TRBV19	TRBJ1-6	TGTGCCAGTAGTATTGACGGCCACAGCTCCTATAATTCACCCCTCCACTTT	CASSIDGHSSYNSPLHF
18	TRBD2	-	TRBV28	TRBJ2-3	TGTGCCAGCCACGGGACTAGCGGGAGCATTTCTAGCACAGATACGCAGTATTTT	CASHGTSGSISSTDTQYF
15	TRBD1	-	TRBV9	TRBJ2-1	TGTGCCAGCAGCGTAGGTGCGGGGACAGGGGACCGGCAGTTCTTC	CASSVGAGTGDRQFF
13	TRBD1	-	TRBV19	TRBJ2-7	TGTGCCAGTGCCGGGACAGGGGCCTACGAGCAGTACTTC	CASAGTGAYEQYF
14	-	-	TRBV29-1	TRBJ1-1	TGCAGCGCAAACGGACTCCAAGGGAACACTGAAGCTTTCTTT	CSANGLQGNTEAFF
15	TRBD2	few	TRBV29-1	TRBJ2-1	TGCAGCGTGACCCACCCGGGACTAGCGGGAGTCGTGCAGTTCTTC	CSVTHPGLAGVVQFF
14	-	-	TRBV5-1	TRBJ2-7	TGCGCCAGCAGCTTGGGGACAATTTTCTACGAGCAGTACTTC	CASSLGTIFYEQYF
15	TRBD1	once	TRBV3-1/TRBV3-2	TRBJ2-1	TGTGCCAGCAGCTACCGGGACAGGGTAATTAATGAGCAGTTCTTC	CASSYRDRVINEQFF
18	-	-	TRBV5-6	TRBJ1-4	TGTGCCAGCAGCTTGGAGCCGGGACACAGGCTTCCTAATGAAAAACTGTTTTTT	CASSLEPGHRLPNEKLFF
15	TRBD2	-	TRBV5-1	TRBJ2-7	TGCGCCAGCAGCTCAGCGGGGGCGAACTCCTACGAGCAGTACTTC	CASSSAGANSYEQYF
15	TRBD2	-	TRBV5-6	TRBJ2-7	TGTGCCAGCAGCCCCCGGGGGGGACACCCCTACGAGCAGTACTTC	CASSPRGGHPYEQYF
16	TRBD2	-	TRBV7-8	TRBJ2-2	TGTGCCAGCAGCTTTCTAGCGGGAGCGAACACCGGGGAGCTGTTTTTT	CASSFLAGANTGELFF
13	TRBD1	-	TRBV6-5	TRBJ1-6	TGTGCCAGCAACCAAGACAGGGGTTCACCCCTCCACTTT	CASNQDRGSPLHF
14	-	-	TRBV5-4	TRBJ1-1	TGTGCCAGCAGCTTTCGGGGGGGGAGCACTGAAGCTTTCTTT	CASSFRGGSTEAFF
14	-	-	TRBV7-7	TRBJ2-3	TGTGCTAGCAGCCAGGGGACCTTCACAGATACGCAGTATTTT	CASSQGTFTDTQYF
13	TRBD1	-	TRBV13	TRBJ1-1	TGTGCCAGCAGCTTAGGACGACAGGGTGAAGCTTTCTTT	CASSLGRQGEAFF
15	TRBD2	-	TRBV6-5	TRBJ2-1	TGTGCCAGCAGAGAGGCGGGGGGCCCCCTCAATGAGCAGTTCTTC	CASREAGGPLNEQFF
18	TRBD1	-	TRBV23-1	TRBJ2-7	TGCGCCAGCAGTCAATCTGTGAGGCGGCAGGGGGCTACCTACGAGCAGTACTTC	CASSQSVRRQGATYEQYF
13	-	-	TRBV27	TRBJ2-7	TGTGCCAGCAGTTTGTCAGGGTTACACGAGCAGTACTTC	CASSLSGLHEQYF
15	-	-	TRBV19	TRBJ1-2	TGTGCCAGTAGTATTTCCCGTAACTCCGACTATGGCTACACCTTC	CASSISRNSDYGYTF
15	-	-	TRBV2	TRBJ2-1	TGTGCCAGCAGTGACCGGGACACCCTTTACAATGAGCAGTTCTTC	CASSDRDTLYNEQFF
13	-	-	TRBV27	TRBJ1-3	TGTGCCAGCAGATACAGGGCTGGAAACACCATATATTTT	CASRYRAGNTIYF
15	TRBD2	-	TRBV4-2	TRBJ2-7	TGTGCCAGCAGCACGGGAGGGACATTGGCCTACGAGCAGTACTTC	CASSTGGTLAYEQYF
14	-	-	TRBV5-4	TRBJ1-3	TGTGCCACCTCCTGGGGGGGAGGCGGAAACACCATATATTTT	CATSWGGGGNTIYF
15	-	-	TRBV27	TRBJ2-1	TGTGCCAGCAGTTTTGGGCAGGGGTTATGGAATGAGCAGTTCTTC	CASSFGQGLWNEQFF
15	TRBD1	once	TRBV7-9	TRBJ1-1	TGTGCCAGCAGCCCACTATTCGACAGGGGCACTGAAGCTTTCTTT	CASSPLFDRGTEAFF
20	TRBD2	-	TRBV10-3	TRBJ2-1	TGTGCCATCAGCCCCCCGCAACGACTAGCGGGAGGCCCCGGGAGTAATGAGCAGTTCTTC	CAISPPQRLAGGPGSNEQFF
16	-	-	TRBV28	TRBJ2-1	TGTGCCAGCAACGGAAAGGGGCGTGGAGTTATCAATGAGCAGTTCTTC	CASNGKGRGVINEQFF
16	TRBD1	-	TRBV5-1	TRBJ1-1	TGCGCCAGCAGCCTAGGGACAGATCTTGAGAACACTGAAGCTTTCTTT	CASSLGTDLENTEAFF
13	-	-	TRBV18	TRBJ2-5	TGTGCCAGCTACGGGGGATTAGGAGAGACCCAGTACTTC	CASYGGLGETQYF
14	TRBD1	once	TRBV30	TRBJ1-2	TGTGCCTCCCGAAGCCATCAGGGGGCGTATGGCTACACCTTC	CASRSHQGAYGYTF